Sequencing of this T cell receptor beta chain was carried out in a study of cytomegalovirus exposure and HLA in healthy donors (dated by TCRdb to 2015 to 2018). About the investigation overall: According to a later analysis, one platform produced both the 110 or so validation repertoires and the approximately 600 repertoires of the first cohort. High-throughput TCR immunosequencing, statistical association of individual TCRs with disease status, and machine learning were combined to predict cytomegalovirus infection status. Besides the first cohort of roughly 700 subjects, a separate validation cohort made up of 120 different subjects was used. The study aimed to test whether signatures of past pathogen exposure could be identified by cataloging public T cell receptors. Here is what the overall study found, with its caveats: A later analysis found that TCRs clustered in the first cohort also tended to co-occur in the roughly 120 validation repertoires, with approximately 95% of cluster scores above 0. A few of the identified cytomegalovirus-associated TCR beta chains were confirmed in vitro to be specific for cytomegalovirus antigens. The validation cohort had no HLA typing available for a later analysis, so co-occurrence within that cohort was assessed over all 130 or so repertoires. The authors suggested that the approach could potentially be generalized to other disease states and immunological phenotypes. In both the original and validation cohorts, the classifier was reported to diagnose cytomegalovirus status with high specificity and sensitivity. A total of fewer than 200 TCR beta chains were listed by the study as associated with cytomegalovirus. Most TCR sequences were seen in very few donors, while some public TCRs were found in many individuals.

Donors formed part of the validation cohort, which comprised fewer than 150 subjects and was distinct from the first cohort of over 500 subjects. For this clone: Its antigen is currently not known. No base quality values were provided; no much bigger clone lies one nucleotide off.

Library preparation employed the immunoSEQ multiplex PCR assay. In the paper's pipeline: A statistical classification framework was developed to diagnose cytomegalovirus status using the catalog of TCR beta chain sequences. TCRdb's version of the immuneACCESS table is confined to in-frame rearrangements and falls short of the full clone set. An unresolved V gene accounts for under half of the shortfall where checked; the remainder is of unknown origin. The D gene and trimming were derived from the DNA, and the V and J assignments and clone size from that table. This sample has under 250,000 clones in its table, and roughly 80% of those were observed once. Clones ranked in the top ten supply roughly 6% of the sample. The sequence was obtained from a woman aged 18-35 years in good health and CMV-seronegative. The sample was PBMCs.

For the CDR3, the sequence is CASSATPGGSEKLFF. The DNA is TGTGCCAGCAGTGCCACGCCAGGGGGCAGTGAAAAACTGTTTTTT. The chain uses TRBV6-1 and TRBJ1-4; TRBD1 matches 8 bases in the middle. As encoded in the germline V gene, CDR1 is MNHNS while CDR2 is SASEGT. V is trimmed back by 4 bases and J by 7 bases, and the junction contains 8 bases that no gene match accounts for. Measured from the cysteine to the phenylalanine, the CDR3 is 15 residues long. Only CDR3 DNA remains: 45 bases, in frame from the first base.